The rows below give T cell receptor beta chains drawn from one sample of a study of T cell repertoires in cytomegalovirus infection. TCRdb redid the calling of the reads with MiXCR, one entry per CDR3 protein. The sample yields 400,000 or so distinct CDR3 sequences, around 18% seen once. Sequenced input: PBMCs. Every receptor here comes from a human donor in good health (CMV status not recorded). Some clones in this sample may be carry-over from other donors' samples. Each CDR3 is given with its conserved first and last residue. A D gene is named only where the DNA matches it firmly. Rows may omit the clone size; those that give it use once, few, many or a size class.

length	J	D	V	size	CDR3	DNA
14	TRBJ2-3	TRBD2	TRBV12-3/TRBV12-4	few	CASKRAGVPDTQYF	TGTGCCAGCAAAAGAGCGGGAGTGCCAGATACGCAGTATTTT
15	TRBJ1-3	-	TRBV2	-	CASSEYRNSGNTIYF	TGTGCCAGCAGTGAATACCGGAACTCTGGAAACACCATATATTTT
13	TRBJ2-7	-	TRBV20-1	-	CSATDRRGYEQYF	TGCAGTGCTACCGACAGGCGAGGCTACGAGCAGTACTTC
13	TRBJ1-1	-	TRBV10-3	few	CAIRMEIGTEAFF	TGTGCCATCAGGATGGAAATCGGGACTGAAGCTTTCTTT
14	TRBJ2-5	TRBD2	TRBV20-1	few	CSAQLAGLRETQYF	TGCAGTGCTCAACTAGCGGGGCTTAGGGAGACCCAGTACTTC
13	TRBJ2-7	-	TRBV12-3/TRBV12-4	-	CASSLSGLGEQYF	TGTGCCAGCAGTTTAAGTGGGTTAGGGGAGCAGTACTTC
13	TRBJ1-5	-	TRBV19	-	CASSSVLYQPQHF	TGTGCCAGTAGTTCGGTTCTCTATCAGCCCCAGCATTTT
14	TRBJ2-4	TRBD1	TRBV6-5	-	CASSRRTGENIQYF	TGTGCCAGCAGTCGTCGGACAGGAGAAAACATTCAGTACTTC
14	TRBJ2-3	-	TRBV20-1	-	CRIAAGGRGDTQYF	TGCAGAATAGCAGCCGGGGGCCGGGGAGATACGCAGTATTTT
15	TRBJ2-4	-	TRBV7-8	large	CASSLRGVAKNIQYF	TGTGCCAGCAGCCTAAGAGGGGTAGCCAAAAACATTCAGTACTTC
12	TRBJ1-6	-	TRBV12-3/TRBV12-4	few	CASPPTDSPLHF	TGTGCCAGCCCCCCCACCGATTCACCCCTCCACTTT
18	TRBJ2-7	TRBD2	TRBV7-2	-	CASSSKTSGTIRAYEQYF	TGTGCCAGCAGCTCGAAGACTAGCGGAACGATCAGGGCCTACGAGCAGTACTTC
13	TRBJ1-2	-	TRBV27	-	CASSLSQGYGYTF	TGTGCCAGCAGTTTATCGCAAGGGTATGGCTACACCTTC
12	TRBJ1-2	-	TRBV20-1	-	CSAVPGSYGYTF	TGCAGTGCGGTCCCAGGGAGCTATGGCTACACCTTC
17	TRBJ2-5	TRBD1	TRBV20-1	few	CSATLTDRGLMEETQYF	TGCAGTGCTACCCTAACGGACAGGGGGCTAATGGAAGAGACCCAGTACTTC
13	TRBJ2-5	-	TRBV20-1	-	CSARDTSQETQYF	TGCAGTGCTAGGGACACTAGCCAAGAGACCCAGTACTTC
14	TRBJ2-7	-	TRBV7-6	-	CASSSPSPPYEQCF	TGTGCCAGCAGCTCGCCTAGCCCGCCCTACGAGCAGTGCTTC
17	TRBJ2-5	TRBD2	TRBV7-8	many	CASSSSYGTRREETQYF	TGTGCCAGCAGCTCCTCTTACGGGACTAGGAGGGAAGAGACCCAGTACTTC
11	TRBJ2-1	-	TRBV6-1	-	CASASYNEQFF	TGTGCCAGCGCTTCCTACAATGAGCAGTTCTTC
17	TRBJ2-6	-	TRBV6-1	many	CASTRGATPSGANVLTF	TGTGCCAGCACCAGGGGCGCTACCCCCTCTGGGGCCAACGTCCTGACTTTC
15	TRBJ2-1	TRBD2	TRBV11-3	-	CASSQQTSGRGEQFF	TGTGCCAGCAGCCAACAAACTAGCGGGAGAGGGGAGCAGTTCTTC
16	TRBJ2-1	TRBD2	TRBV7-6	few	CASSLAGGRAFGEQFF	TGTGCCAGCAGCTTAGCGGGCGGGAGGGCATTCGGTGAGCAGTTCTTC
12	TRBJ2-3	-	TRBV7-6	many	CASRGPTDTQYF	TGTGCCAGCAGGGGACCCACAGATACGCAGTATTTT
14	TRBJ2-1	-	TRBV2	-	CAIFGGSSYNEQFF	TGTGCCATTTTTGGGGGGAGCTCCTACAATGAGCAGTTCTTC
16	TRBJ2-1	TRBD2	TRBV11-2	few	CASSLDGLGLATEQFF	TGTGCCAGCAGCTTAGATGGGTTGGGACTAGCGACTGAGCAGTTCTTC
13	TRBJ2-2	-	TRBV7-2	-	CASTNPQGGELFF	TGTGCCAGCACCAACCCACAGGGCGGGGAGCTGTTTTTT
19	TRBJ2-1	TRBD2	TRBV7-9	many	CASSLSVGGSYSSYNEQFF	TGTGCCAGCAGCTTATCGGTCGGGGGGTCCTATAGCTCCTACAATGAGCAGTTCTTC
18	TRBJ2-3	TRBD2	TRBV20-1	-	CSARPLGLAGAFTDTQYF	TGCAGTGCTAGACCACTGGGACTAGCGGGAGCTTTCACAGATACGCAGTATTTT
14	TRBJ2-7	-	TRBV12-3/TRBV12-4	many	CASSLGGTLWWQYF	TGTGCCAGCAGTTTAGGCGGGACTCTTTGGTGGCAGTACTTC
16	TRBJ2-5	TRBD2	TRBV7-6	many	CASSSTSGRAQETQYF	TGTGCCAGCAGCTCGACTAGCGGGAGAGCACAAGAGACCCAGTACTTC
11	TRBJ1-1	-	TRBV7-2	-	CASSFHSGAFF	TGTGCCAGCAGTTTCCATTCTGGGGCTTTCTTT
15	TRBJ2-1	-	TRBV5-1	-	CASSKTSPVNNEQFF	TGCGCCAGCAGCAAAACCAGCCCCGTGAACAATGAGCAGTTCTTC
11	TRBJ2-5	-	TRBV20-1	-	CSASAQETQYF	TGCAGTGCTAGTGCCCAAGAGACCCAGTACTTC